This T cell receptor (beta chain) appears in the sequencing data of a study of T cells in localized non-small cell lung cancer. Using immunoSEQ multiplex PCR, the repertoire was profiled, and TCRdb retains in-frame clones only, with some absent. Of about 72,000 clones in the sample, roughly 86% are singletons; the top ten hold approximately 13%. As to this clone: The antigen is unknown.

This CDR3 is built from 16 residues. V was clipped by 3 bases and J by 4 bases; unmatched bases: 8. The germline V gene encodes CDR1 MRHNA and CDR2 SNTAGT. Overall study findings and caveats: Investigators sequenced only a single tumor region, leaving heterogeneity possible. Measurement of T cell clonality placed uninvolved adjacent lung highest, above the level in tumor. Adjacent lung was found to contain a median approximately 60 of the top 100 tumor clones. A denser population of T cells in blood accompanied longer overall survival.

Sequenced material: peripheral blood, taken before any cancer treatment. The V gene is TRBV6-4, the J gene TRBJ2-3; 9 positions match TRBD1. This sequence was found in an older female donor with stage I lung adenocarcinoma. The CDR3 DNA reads TGTGCCAGCAGTGAGCGGTGGACAGGGGCGGCAGATACGCAGTATTTT. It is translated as CASSERWTGAADTQYF.